Below, 16 T cell receptor beta chains from the same sample are listed, as sequenced in a study of OX40 agonist ivuxolimab in advanced cancers. Only in-frame clones appear in the TCRdb table, and some are missing; sequencing was by immunoSEQ multiplex PCR. The table shows some 150,000 clones, with approximately 90% occurring only once. The material sequenced was CD4+ or CD8+ T cells sorted from blood, taken in a trial of the OX40 agonist ivuxolimab. These receptor sequences come from an adult with an advanced solid tumor such as melanoma, head and neck, liver or kidney cancer.

The V call is TRBV4-1, the J call TRBJ1-5; 8 bases match TRBD1. The CDR3 spans 19 residues. V shed 0 bases and J 6 bases; nucleotides not matched to a gene: 16. Germline V gives CDR1 MGHRA, CDR2 YSYEKL. The CDR3 is CASSQESTQVRGLRQPQHF. As DNA, the CDR3 is TGCGCCAGCAGCCAAGAATCAACGCAAGTCAGGGGGCTTCGTCAGCCCCAGCATTTT.

V and J are TRBV6-1 and TRBJ1-5; D not resolved. Looked up from germline, CDR1 is MNHNS and CDR2 is SASEGT. Between the trimmed V and J ends, which lost 4 bases and 0 bases, there was a span of 7 bases. The CDR3 is made up of 14 amino acids. The CDR3 is CASSARYSNQPQHF. The CDR3 DNA follows: TGTGCCAGCAGTGCCCGCTATAGCAATCAGCCCCAGCATTTT.

The V and J genes are TRBV5-4 and TRBJ1-1; no clear D. Trimming took off 0 bases at V and 0 bases at J, with 9 bases between the two ends. The germline CDR1 and CDR2 sequences are SGHNT and YYREEE (reference sequence). This CDR3 is 15 amino acids long. CDR3 coding DNA: TGTGCCAGCAGCTTGGTTCGGAGCTTGAACACTGAAGCTTTCTTT. Translated: CASSLVRSLNTEAFF.

The chain uses TRBV7-9 and TRBJ2-7; D may correspond to TRBD1 or TRBD2 (7 bases each). CDR1 is SEHNR, CDR2 FQNEAQ, per germline (reference sequence). The CDR3 is 13 amino acids. The ends were cut back, 4 bases at V and 2 bases at J, with 9 bases in the middle. CDR3 DNA: TGTGCCAGCAGCTCAGGGGGGGCCTACGAGCAGTACTTC. Translation gives CASSSGGAYEQYF.

This clone showed up just a few times. The V gene is TRBV27, the J gene TRBJ2-1; D is uncertain. The CDR3 loop spans 14 amino acids. CDR1 is MNHEY, CDR2 SMNVEV, per germline (reference sequence). Trimming shortened V by 5 bases and J by 3 bases, and 11 bases separated the two germline ends. CDR3 DNA sequence: TGTGCCAGCAGTCCCCAAGGGTACTACAATGAGCAGTTCTTC. Translation gives CASSPQGYYNEQFF.

The J gene is TRBJ2-5, the V gene TRBV27; D not certain. The CDR3 extends over 15 amino acids. From germline, CDR1 is MNHEY and CDR2 SMNVEV (reference sequence). Trimming took off 3 bases at V and 4 bases at J, with 15 bases between the two ends. CDR3 amino acids: CASSLMTEGGETQYF. As DNA, the CDR3 is TGTGCCAGCAGTTTGATGACTGAAGGTGGAGAGACCCAGTACTTC.

The rearrangement joins TRBV5-1 to TRBJ2-3; no clear D gene. Germline-derived CDR1 and CDR2 are SGHRS and YFSETQ. V was cut by 3 bases and J by 6 bases, with 14 bases left in between. CDR3 length: 14 amino acids. CDR3 sequence reads: CASSSLLPTDTQYF. The CDR3 DNA reads as TGCGCCAGCAGCTCTTTACTACCAACGGATACGCAGTATTTT.

V usage is TRBV2 and J usage is TRBJ2-7; the D gene is possibly TRBD1 (5 bases). Trimming shortened V by 4 bases and J by 4 bases, and 14 bases separated the two germline ends. The germline gives CDR1 SNHLY, CDR2 FYNNEI. This CDR3 has 14 residues. The CDR3 is CASSVRQGNYEQYF. CDR3 nucleotide sequence: TGTGCCAGCAGTGTCAGGCAGGGCAATTACGAGCAGTACTTC. Using reference TRBV2 and TRBJ2-7 for the parts outside the CDR3, the full variable domain is EPEVTQTPSHQVTQMGQEVILRCVPISNHLYFYWYRQILGQKVEFLVSFYNNEISEKSEIFDDQFSVERPDGSNFTLKIRSTKLEDSAMYFCASSVRQGNYEQYFGPGTRLTVT.

V is TRBV5-1 and J is TRBJ2-7, with 9 bases aligning to TRBD1. The CDR3 covers 14 residues. Germline-derived CDR1 and CDR2 are SGHRS and YFSETQ. J lost 6 bases, V lost 4 bases, and 8 bases had no gene match. CDR3 nucleotides: TGCGCCAGCAGCGGAGGACAGGGGATCACCGAGCAGTACTTC. Translation gives CASSGGQGITEQYF.

V usage is TRBV6-5 and J usage is TRBJ1-1; weak D call: TRBD1 (6 bases). The ends were cut back, 7 bases at V and 1 base at J, with 16 bases in the middle. CDR1 is MNHEY and CDR2 is SVGAGI in the germline V gene. CDR3 length: 15 amino acids. CDR3 coding DNA: TGTGCCAGCATCCACGGGGGCCTTGGGAACACTGAAGCTTTCTTT. It translates to CASIHGGLGNTEAFF.

A few counts support this clone. The rearrangement uses TRBV2 and TRBJ1-2; 7 bases are shared with TRBD1. This CDR3 is 14 amino acids long. Trimming took 5 bases from V and 8 from J; bases not matched to a gene: 11. Germline V lookup: CDR1 SNHLY, CDR2 FYNNEI. The CDR3 DNA follows: TGTGCCAGCAGTCCGACAGGGTATACTCGAGGCTACACCTTC. It yields the protein CASSPTGYTRGYTF.

The genes are TRBV28 and TRBJ1-1; D gene ambiguous. Germline V gene sequence: CDR1 MDHEN, CDR2 SYDVKM. CDR3 length: 12 residues. V was shortened by 6 bases and J by 2 bases, with 7 bases between the two germline ends. CDR3 protein: CASRPLNTEAFF. CDR3 in DNA: TGTGCCAGCAGGCCGCTAAACACTGAAGCTTTCTTT.

The table lists this clone with a count of one. The chain has TRBV2 and TRBJ1-5; no clear D. This CDR3 spans 14 amino acids. Germline V gene data show CDR1 as SNHLY and CDR2 as FYNNEI. The germline V and J ends were trimmed by 2 bases and 4 bases, with 9 bases remaining between them. CDR3 sequence: CASSELQLNQPQHF. Written as DNA, the CDR3 is TGTGCCAGCAGTGAACTTCAGCTGAATCAGCCCCAGCATTTT. Using reference TRBV2 and TRBJ1-5 for the parts outside the CDR3, the full variable domain is EPEVTQTPSHQVTQMGQEVILRCVPISNHLYFYWYRQILGQKVEFLVSFYNNEISEKSEIFDDQFSVERPDGSNFTLKIRSTKLEDSAMYFCASSELQLNQPQHFGDGTRLSIL.

The genes are TRBV28 and TRBJ1-5; D gene uncertain. CDR3 length equals 12 residues. Trimming took off 0 bases at V and 6 bases at J, with 3 bases between the two ends. Germline lookup yields CDR1 MDHEN and CDR2 SYDVKM. The CDR3 loop reads CASSLWSQPQHF. CDR3 nucleotides: TGTGCCAGCAGTTTATGGAGTCAGCCCCAGCATTTT.

The V call is TRBV9, the J call TRBJ2-3, with TRBD2 matching over 13 bases. The germline V gene has CDR1 SGDLS and CDR2 YYNGEE. The V gene end was trimmed by 4 bases and the J gene end by 2 bases; junction bases not matched to a gene: 7. The CDR3 length is 17 residues. The CDR3 loop is CASSTGLAGDYTDTQYF. The CDR3, as DNA: TGTGCCAGCAGCACCGGACTAGCGGGAGATTACACAGATACGCAGTATTTT.

The CDR3 DNA follows: TGTGCCAGCAGTCTAGCGGGACGCGGGCTGAACACTGAAGCTTTCTTT. This sequence encodes CASSLAGRGLNTEAFF. V and J are TRBV27 and TRBJ1-1, with a possible D match to TRBD1 (5 bases). CDR3 length: 16 amino acids. V was shortened by 5 bases and J by 0 bases, with 16 bases between the two germline ends. Germline V gene lookup returns CDR1 MNHEY and CDR2 SMNVEV (reference sequence).